The T cell receptor (beta chain) under discussion was sequenced for a study of glioma-infiltrating T cells after dendritic cell vaccination. Overall study context: Between about 2003 and 2012, patients got autologous tumor lysate-pulsed dendritic cell vaccines.

As to this clone: The antigen is not known.

The time point: after dendritic cell vaccination, including at tumor progression/relapse. Study findings and constraints: Few patients contributed both blood and tumor specimens.

Clones were read by immunoSEQ multiplex PCR, and TCRdb kept only the in-frame ones, dropping some. The sample lists about 50,000 clones; 85% were seen once. Germline CDR1 and CDR2: MDHEN and SYDVKM. V lost 5 bases, J lost 8 bases, and 13 bases stayed unmatched. The CDR3 contains 16 residues. The input for sequencing was blood, taken after dendritic cell vaccination. This rearrangement joins TRBV28 to TRBJ1-4; TRBD1 matches 8 bases. The sequence was obtained from a human donor with glioblastoma. CDR3: CASSPLLRTGPEKLFF. CDR3 coding DNA: TGTGCCAGCAGTCCCCTCTTGAGGACAGGGCCCGAAAAACTGTTTTTT.